A single T cell receptor beta chain is shown here with its context. It has no known antigen specificity. The record has no base qualities; no much larger clone is one base away. The library was made by the immunoSEQ multiplex PCR assay. TCRdb stores this immuneACCESS table with in-frame sequences only. Part of the clones is absent; in the studies checked, under half of the shortfall reflects unresolved V genes, and no reason is known for the rest. Here the sample has approximately 48,000 clones; around nine tenths occur a single time. The ten largest clones take up approximately 0.39% of the sample. The data belong to a study of T cell changes during pregnancy in multiple sclerosis (dated by TCRdb to between 2018 and 2020). Describing the broader study: In women with multiple sclerosis, the researchers looked at how the T cell repertoire shifted as pregnancy progressed.

The receptor's source is a female donor with multiple sclerosis, enrolled in a pregnancy study. This specimen consisted of CD4+ T cells from peripheral blood mononuclear cells, obtained after pregnancy.

CDR3 reads: CASSSRGGGIEQYF. The bases read TGTGCCAGCAGCTCAAGGGGAGGGGGGATCGAGCAGTACTTC. The rearrangement combines TRBV28 with TRBJ2-7; the best D guess is TRBD2, with 7 bases matching. Relative to germline, V is 6 bases shorter and J is 6 bases shorter, with 18 bases between their ends. The CDR3 starts with the cysteine, ends with the phenylalanine, and has 14 residues. The DNA shown is the 42-base CDR3, in frame from base 1. CDR1 MDHEN and CDR2 SYDVKM are derived from the germline V gene.